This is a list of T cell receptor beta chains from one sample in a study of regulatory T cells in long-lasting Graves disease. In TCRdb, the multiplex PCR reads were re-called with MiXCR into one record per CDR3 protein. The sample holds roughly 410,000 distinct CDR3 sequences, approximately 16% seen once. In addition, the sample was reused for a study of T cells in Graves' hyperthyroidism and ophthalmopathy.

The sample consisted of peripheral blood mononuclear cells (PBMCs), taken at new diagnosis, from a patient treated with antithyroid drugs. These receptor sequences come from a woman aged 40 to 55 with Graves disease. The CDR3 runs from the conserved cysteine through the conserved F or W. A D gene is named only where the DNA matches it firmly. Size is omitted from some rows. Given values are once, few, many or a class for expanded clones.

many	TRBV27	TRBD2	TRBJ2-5	CASTPSWRLAGKETQYF	TGTGCCAGCACTCCGAGTTGGAGACTAGCGGGTAAAGAGACCCAGTACTTC
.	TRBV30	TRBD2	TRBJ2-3	CAWSVRAGVGDTQYF	TGTGCCTGGAGTGTACGAGCGGGAGTAGGGGATACGCAGTATTTT
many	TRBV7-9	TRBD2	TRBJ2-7	CASSWTSGSNSYEQYF	TGTGCCAGCAGCTGGACTAGCGGGAGTAACTCCTACGAGCAGTACTTC
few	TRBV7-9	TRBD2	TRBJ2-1	CASSLARSSGNNEQFF	TGTGCCAGCAGCTTAGCGCGGTCTAGCGGAAACAATGAGCAGTTCTTC
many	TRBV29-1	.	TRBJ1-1	CSAQGSTEAFF	TGCAGCGCCCAAGGGAGCACTGAAGCTTTCTTT
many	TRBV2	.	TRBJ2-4	CASSEEGTYLAKNIQYF	TGTGCCAGCAGTGAGGAGGGGACATACTTAGCCAAAAACATTCAGTACTTC
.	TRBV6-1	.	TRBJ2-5	CASRRSRGETQYF	TGTGCCAGCAGGAGATCCCGGGGTGAAACCCAGTACTTC
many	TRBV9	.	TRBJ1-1	CASSFREWDTEAFF	TGTGCCAGCAGCTTTAGGGAGTGGGACACTGAAGCTTTCTTT
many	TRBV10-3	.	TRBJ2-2	CAISEGDGGNGELFF	TGTGCCATCAGTGAGGGGGACGGCGGCAACGGGGAGCTGTTTTTT
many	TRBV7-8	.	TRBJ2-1	CASSLVDSAYNEQFF	TGTGCCAGCAGCTTAGTGGACAGCGCTTACAATGAGCAGTTCTTC
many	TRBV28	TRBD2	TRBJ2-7	CASSAGTSETYEQYF	TGTGCCAGCAGCGCCGGGACTAGCGAAACCTACGAGCAGTACTTC
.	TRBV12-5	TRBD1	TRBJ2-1	CASGPGGRTYNEQFF	TGTGCTAGTGGTCCAGGGGGACGGACGTACAATGAGCAGTTCTTC
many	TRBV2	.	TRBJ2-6	CASSEDRAIPDSGANVLTF	TGTGCCAGCAGTGAAGACCGGGCGATTCCAGACTCTGGGGCCAACGTCCTGACTTTC
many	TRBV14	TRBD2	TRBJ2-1	CASSRGLAGPGNEQFF	TGTGCCAGCAGCCGAGGACTAGCGGGACCGGGGAATGAGCAGTTCTTC
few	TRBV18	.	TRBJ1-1	CASSPLGGANTEAFF	TGTGCCAGCTCACCGTTAGGGGGGGCGAACACTGAAGCTTTCTTT
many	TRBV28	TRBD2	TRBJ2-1	CASSLIYLAGGYNEQFF	TGTGCCAGCAGTTTAATCTATCTAGCGGGAGGTTACAATGAGCAGTTCTTC
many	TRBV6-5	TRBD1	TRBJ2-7	CASSFSRTGNNEQYF	TGTGCCAGCAGTTTCAGTCGGACAGGGAACAACGAGCAGTACTTC
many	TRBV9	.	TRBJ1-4	CASSVVRGANEKLFF	TGTGCCAGCAGCGTAGTTCGGGGTGCTAATGAAAAACTGTTTTTT
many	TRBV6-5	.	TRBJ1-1	CASSYTGRGTEAFF	TGTGCCAGCAGTTACACAGGGAGAGGCACTGAAGCTTTCTTT
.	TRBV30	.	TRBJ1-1	CAWSLGSMNTEAFF	TGTGCCTGGTCCCTAGGCAGCATGAACACTGAAGCTTTCTTT
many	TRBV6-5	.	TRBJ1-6	CASMLQGYYNSPLHF	TGTGCCAGCATGTTACAGGGATATTATAATTCACCCCTCCACTTT
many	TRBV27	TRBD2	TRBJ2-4	CASSKSGSGSIQYF	TGTGCCAGCAGTAAAAGCGGGAGTGGTAGCATTCAGTACTTC
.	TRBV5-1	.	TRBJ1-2	CASSSRTENYGYTF	TGCGCCAGCAGCTCAAGGACAGAAAACTATGGCTACACCTTC
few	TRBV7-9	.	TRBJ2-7	CASSLGNRLHEQYF	TGTGCCAGCAGCTTAGGTAATAGGCTACACGAGCAGTACTTC
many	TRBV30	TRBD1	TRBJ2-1	CAWDTGVEQFF	TGTGCCTGGGATACAGGGGTTGAGCAGTTCTTC
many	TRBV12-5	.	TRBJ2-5	CASGFSQTQYF	TGTGCTAGTGGCTTTTCCCAGACCCAGTACTTC
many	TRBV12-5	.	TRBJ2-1	CTSGSDYNEQFF	TGTACTAGTGGTTCCGACTACAATGAGCAGTTCTTC
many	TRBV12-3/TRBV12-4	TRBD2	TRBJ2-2	CASSPLLAGVGTGELFF	TGTGCCAGCAGCCCCTTACTAGCGGGAGTTGGTACCGGGGAGCTGTTTTTT
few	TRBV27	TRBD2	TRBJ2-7	CASSSLAGGVDEQYF	TGTGCCAGCAGTTCGCTAGCGGGAGGGGTCGACGAGCAGTACTTC
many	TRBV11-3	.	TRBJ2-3	CASSTRGGGSTDTQYF	TGTGCCAGCAGCACCCGAGGAGGCGGGAGCACAGATACGCAGTATTTT
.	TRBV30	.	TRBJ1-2	CAWSAGHRGFGGYTF	TGTGCCTGGAGTGCGGGACACCGGGGATTTGGTGGCTACACCTTC
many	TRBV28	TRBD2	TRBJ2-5	CASKKLAGLAETQYF	TGTGCCAGCAAAAAACTAGCGGGATTAGCAGAGACCCAGTACTTC
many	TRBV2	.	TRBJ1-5	CASSDDGNQPQHF	TGTGCCAGCAGTGACGATGGCAATCAGCCCCAGCATTTT
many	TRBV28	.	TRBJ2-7	CASRGGGSVYEQYF	TGTGCCAGCAGGGGGGGCGGGTCAGTCTACGAGCAGTACTTC
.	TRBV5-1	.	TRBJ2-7	CASSASWDHYEQYF	TGCGCCAGCAGCGCATCGTGGGACCACTACGAGCAGTACTTC
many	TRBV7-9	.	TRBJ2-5	CASSPTRGGVETQYF	TGTGCCAGCAGCCCGACCCGGGGCGGGGTAGAGACCCAGTACTTC
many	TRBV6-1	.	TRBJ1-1	CASSPVLASYFF	TGTGCCAGCAGCCCGGTCCTGGCTAGTTATTTCTTT
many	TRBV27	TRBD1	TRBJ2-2	CASSLTGTATGELFF	TGTGCCAGCAGTTTAACAGGGACAGCAACCGGGGAGCTGTTTTTT
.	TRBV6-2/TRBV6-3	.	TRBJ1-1	CASRGTRTADTEAFF	TGTGCCAGCAGAGGGACTAGGACTGCGGACACTGAAGCTTTCTTT
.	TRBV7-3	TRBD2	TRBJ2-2	CASRTRLAGGALNTGELFF	TGTGCCAGCAGAACAAGACTAGCGGGAGGCGCTCTGAACACCGGGGAGCTGTTTTTT
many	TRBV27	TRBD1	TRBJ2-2	CASLAGDRINTGELFF	TGTGCCAGCCTTGCCGGGGACAGGATTAACACCGGGGAGCTGTTTTTT
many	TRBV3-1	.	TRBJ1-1	CASSQEGALSEPFF	TGTGCCAGCAGCCAAGAAGGAGCATTGTCTGAGCCTTTCTTT
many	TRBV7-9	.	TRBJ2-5	CASSLESLQETQYF	TGTGCCAGCAGCTTAGAATCCCTGCAAGAGACCCAGTACTTC
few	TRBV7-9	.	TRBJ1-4	CASSLLEGEANEKLFF	TGTGCCAGCAGCTTGTTGGAGGGGGAGGCTAATGAAAAACTGTTTTTT
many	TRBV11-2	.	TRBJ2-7	CASSLAYRNLYEQYF	TGTGCCAGCAGCTTAGCCTACAGAAATCTCTACGAGCAGTACTTC
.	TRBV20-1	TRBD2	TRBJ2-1	CSARDRLAGGSYNEQFF	TGCAGTGCTAGAGATCGACTAGCGGGAGGGTCCTACAATGAGCAGTTCTTC
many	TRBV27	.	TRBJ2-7	CASSSGPVDTPYEQYF	TGTGCCAGCAGTTCAGGGCCGGTGGACACCCCCTACGAGCAGTACTTC
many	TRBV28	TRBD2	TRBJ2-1	CASSLIGRAGNEQFF	TGTGCCAGCAGTTTAATCGGGAGGGCGGGGAATGAGCAGTTCTTC
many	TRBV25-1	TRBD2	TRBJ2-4	CASTGSGLAGLLAKNIQYF	TGTGCCAGCACAGGTTCGGGACTAGCGGGATTGCTAGCCAAAAACATTCAGTACTTC
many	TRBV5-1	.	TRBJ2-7	CASSLEGGGPDEQYF	TGCGCCAGCAGCTTGGAGGGGGGAGGGCCGGACGAGCAGTACTTC
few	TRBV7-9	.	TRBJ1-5	CASSPLDGRGNQPQHF	TGTGCCAGCAGCCCCCTGGACGGTCGGGGCAATCAGCCCCAGCATTTT
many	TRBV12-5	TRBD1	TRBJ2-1	CASGFRDRGGNEQFF	TGTGCTAGTGGTTTCAGAGACAGGGGGGGGAATGAGCAGTTCTTC
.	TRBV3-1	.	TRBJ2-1	CASSQVGSGINNEQFF	TGTGCCAGCAGCCAAGTAGGTTCGGGGATTAACAATGAGCAGTTCTTC
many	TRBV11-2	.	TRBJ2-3	CASSLQSLQISTDTQYF	TGTGCCAGCAGCTTACAGAGCTTACAGATTAGCACAGATACGCAGTATTTT
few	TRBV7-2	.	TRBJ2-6	CASSARSSGANVLTF	TGTGCCAGCAGCGCACGGAGCTCTGGGGCCAACGTCCTGACTTTC
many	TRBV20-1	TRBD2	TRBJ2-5	CSARAQGREGQGF	TGCAGTGCTAGAGCCCAAGGGCGGGAGGGCCAGGGGTTC
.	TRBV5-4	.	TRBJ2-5	CASSPQGGGEETQYF	TGTGCCAGCAGCCCCCAGGGGGGAGGGGAAGAGACCCAGTACTTC
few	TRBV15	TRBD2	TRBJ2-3	CATSRSSGRGNTQYF	TGTGCCACCAGCAGATCCAGCGGGAGGGGAAATACGCAGTATTTT